The T cell receptor beta chain described here comes from a study of CD4 T cells in relation to SARS-CoV-2 and coronaviruses. Turning to the study itself: TCR beta CDR3s were sequenced after approximately ten-day antigen culture of PBMCs. The negative reference was HIV-1 Nef peptide pool or peptide-free culture.

The germline V gene has CDR1 KGHDR and CDR2 SFDVKD. V dropped 1 base and J dropped 3 bases, with 5 bases sitting between them. There are 13 residues in the CDR3. Points on this clone: Antigen specificity is unknown.

TCRdb's copy holds only in-frame clones and misses some; the assay was immunoSEQ multiplex PCR. The data show roughly 19,000 clones, with roughly 76% seen just once and roughly 15% held by the top ten. Before the COVID-19 pandemic, during about 2011-2019, CD4+ T cells were taken from unexposed donors. After 10 to 11 days of culture, CD4+ T cells were isolated. The genes are TRBV24-1 and TRBJ2-5; D gene uncertain. This clonotype was obtained from a human donor in good health. The sequencing input was CD4+ T cells from PBMCs, cultured in vitro. CDR3: CATSDLLEETQYF. The CDR3, as DNA: TGTGCCACCAGTGATTTACTGGAAGAGACCCAGTACTTC.